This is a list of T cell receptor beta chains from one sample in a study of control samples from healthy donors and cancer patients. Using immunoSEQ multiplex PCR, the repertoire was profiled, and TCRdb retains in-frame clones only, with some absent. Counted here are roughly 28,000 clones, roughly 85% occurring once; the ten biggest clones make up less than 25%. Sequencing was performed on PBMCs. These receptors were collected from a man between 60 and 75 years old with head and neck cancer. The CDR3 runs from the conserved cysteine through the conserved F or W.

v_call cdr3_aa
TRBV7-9 CASSPSLSTDTQYF
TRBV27 CASSPLAGGPGDTQYF
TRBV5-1 CASSAPGQGGHEQYF
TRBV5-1 CASSPGGQLHGYTF
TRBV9 CASSEGLAGYNEQFF
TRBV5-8 CASSLGARQGNEETQYF
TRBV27 CASSIQGAVYEKLFF
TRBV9 CASSVDLASYEQYF
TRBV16 CASSDRRISGNTIYF
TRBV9 CASSVGGTPYGYTF
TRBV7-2 CASSLARGASYEQYF
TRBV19 CASSSGSGGTNTEAFF
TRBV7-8 CASSQGTKPTGEQYF
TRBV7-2 CASSYGQRNEKLFF
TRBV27 CASSPDRWGLYGYTF
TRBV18 CASSPNSADTQYF
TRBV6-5 CASIGSGSNTEAFF
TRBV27 CASSFRQGSHNEQFF
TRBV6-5 CATKTPTGYTYEQYF
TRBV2 CASTDQGRRSYGYTF
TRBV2 CASIGGELFF
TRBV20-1 CSASFLAVTYEQYF
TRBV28 CASSLRQAVSSYNSPLHF
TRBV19 CASSGNRGDTQYF